This TCR beta chain was recorded in a study of CD8+CD57+ T cells in acquired aplastic anemia. Study-wide points: Patients and controls had in common twenty-nine CD8+ CDR3 sequences.

Regarding this clonotype: Its cognate antigen is unknown.

TCR beta VDJ combinations and CDR3 sequences were profiled from genomic DNA. From the reads, TCRdb called clonotypes with MiXCR, one entry per CDR3 protein. The sample yields about 130,000 distinct CDR3 sequences, around 48% seen once. V was clipped by 8 bases and J by 4 bases, with 8 bases between them. Per germline, CDR1 SEHNR and CDR2 FQNEAQ (reference sequence). The CDR3 is made up of 11 amino acids. The clonotype originates from a human donor in good health, serving as a control. The chain couples TRBV7-9 to TRBJ2-5; no clear D gene. Sequencing was carried out using sorted CD4+, CD8+, or CD8+CD57+ T cells (not recorded which) from PBMCs. The CDR3 DNA is TGTGCCAGCCGGGTAGGAGAGACCCAGTACTTC. Translated, it gives CASRVGETQYF.